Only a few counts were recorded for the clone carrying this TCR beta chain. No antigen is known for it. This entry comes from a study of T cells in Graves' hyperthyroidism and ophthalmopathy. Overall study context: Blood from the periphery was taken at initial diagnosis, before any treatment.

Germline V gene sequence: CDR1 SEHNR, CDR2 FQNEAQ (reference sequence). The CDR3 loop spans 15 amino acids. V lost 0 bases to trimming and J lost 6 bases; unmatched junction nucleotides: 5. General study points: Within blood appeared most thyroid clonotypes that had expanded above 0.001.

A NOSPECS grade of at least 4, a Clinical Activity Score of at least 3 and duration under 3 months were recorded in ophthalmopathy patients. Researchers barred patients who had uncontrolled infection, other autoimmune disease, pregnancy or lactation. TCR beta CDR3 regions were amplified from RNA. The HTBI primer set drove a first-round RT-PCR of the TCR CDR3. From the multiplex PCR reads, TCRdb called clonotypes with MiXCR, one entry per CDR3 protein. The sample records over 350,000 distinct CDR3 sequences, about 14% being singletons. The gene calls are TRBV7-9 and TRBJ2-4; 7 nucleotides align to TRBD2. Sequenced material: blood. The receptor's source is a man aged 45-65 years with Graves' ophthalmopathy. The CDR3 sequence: CASSLAGGGTNIQYF. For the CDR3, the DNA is TGTGCCAGCAGCTTAGCGGGGGGGGGAACAAACATTCAGTACTTC.